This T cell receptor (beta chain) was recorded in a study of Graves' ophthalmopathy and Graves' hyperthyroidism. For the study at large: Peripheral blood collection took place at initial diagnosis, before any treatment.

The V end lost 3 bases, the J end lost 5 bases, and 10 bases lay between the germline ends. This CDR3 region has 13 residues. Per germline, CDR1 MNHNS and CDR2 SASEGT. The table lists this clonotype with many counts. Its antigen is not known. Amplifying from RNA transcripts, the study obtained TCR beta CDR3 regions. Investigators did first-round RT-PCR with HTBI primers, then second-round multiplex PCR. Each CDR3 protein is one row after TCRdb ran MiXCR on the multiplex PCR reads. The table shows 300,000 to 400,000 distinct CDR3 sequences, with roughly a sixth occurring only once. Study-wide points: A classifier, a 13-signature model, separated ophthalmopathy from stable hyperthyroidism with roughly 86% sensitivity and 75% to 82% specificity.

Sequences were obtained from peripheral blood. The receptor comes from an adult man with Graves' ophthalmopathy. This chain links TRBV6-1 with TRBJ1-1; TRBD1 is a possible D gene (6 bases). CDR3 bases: TGTGCCAGCAGTGAGGGGGACAAGACTGAAGCTTTCTTT. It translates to CASSEGDKTEAFF.